A selection of T cell receptor beta chains follows, all from one sample in a study of T-cell reconstitution after alpha-beta-depleted transplantation in children. TCRdb reprocessed the PCR reads with MiXCR, giving one entry per CDR3 protein. The sample holds about 300,000 distinct CDR3 sequences, 10% seen once. The sample was PBMCs, taken before TCRalphabeta/CD19-depleted stem cell transplant. The receptor set was obtained from a boy under two years old with acute myeloid leukemia, due to receive a stem cell transplant. Both conserved end residues are part of each CDR3. A D gene is named only where the DNA matches it firmly. Clone size is stated in some rows and not others, as once, few, many or a class when expanded.

>TRBJ2-7|many|TRBV4-1|.
CASSLYWTFSYEQYF
TGCGCCAGCAGCCTATATTGGACATTCTCCTACGAGCAGTACTTC
>TRBJ2-6|.|TRBV12-3/TRBV12-4|.
CTCCLALGGGGGANVLTF
TGTACCTGCTGTTTAGCGCTGGGCGGAGGAGGAGGGGCCAACGTCCTGACTTTC
>TRBJ1-1|many|TRBV5-4|.
CASSRNRAGHEAFF
TGTGCCAGCAGCCGTAACAGGGCCGGACATGAAGCTTTCTTT
>TRBJ1-4|many|TRBV28|.
CASKSGRGEKLFF
TGTGCCAGCAAATCCGGGCGGGGGGAAAAACTGTTTTTT
>TRBJ2-1|many|TRBV28|TRBD2
CASTRSGRRSYNEQFF
TGTGCCAGCACCCGTAGCGGGAGGCGCTCCTACAATGAGCAGTTCTTC
>TRBJ1-1|.|TRBV6-1|.
CASSLGHPRSPEAFF
TGTGCCAGCAGTCTCGGACACCCTCGGTCGCCTGAAGCTTTCTTT
>TRBJ2-4|many|TRBV20-1|.
CSAGSGGWNIQYF
TGCAGTGCTGGGAGTGGAGGGTGGAACATTCAGTACTTC
>TRBJ2-2|few|TRBV29-1|.
CSVDGGRWGTGELFF
TGCAGCGTTGATGGGGGGCGATGGGGCACCGGGGAGCTGTTTTTT
>TRBJ2-7|many|TRBV28|TRBD1
CASSQSLGQGYEQYF
TGTGCCAGCAGCCAAAGCCTTGGACAGGGTTACGAGCAGTACTTC
>TRBJ2-3|many|TRBV12-3/TRBV12-4|.
CASNGQGGPSDTQYF
TGTGCCAGCAACGGTCAGGGGGGCCCGTCAGATACGCAGTATTTT
>TRBJ1-1|many|TRBV4-3|.
CASSPLGRYTEAFF
TGCGCCAGCAGCCCTCTGGGGCGCTACACTGAAGCTTTCTTT
>TRBJ2-7|many|TRBV6-1|.
CASSRGPPYEQYF
TGTGCCAGCAGTCGCGGGCCCCCCTACGAGCAGTACTTC
>TRBJ1-2|many|TRBV20-1|.
CSARAPLLSGQPDGYTF
TGCAGTGCTAGAGCCCCCCTACTTTCTGGACAGCCCGATGGCTACACCTTC
>TRBJ2-1|many|TRBV6-5|TRBD2
CASSYSSGGPLNEQFF
TGTGCCAGCAGTTACTCTAGCGGGGGACCCCTCAATGAGCAGTTCTTC
>TRBJ2-7|few|TRBV11-1|.
CASSFPGGGSPPGDEQYF
TGTGCCAGCAGCTTTCCAGGGGGGGGGAGTCCCCCGGGGGACGAGCAGTACTTC
>TRBJ2-7|many|TRBV11-2|TRBD2
CASSLLSGRASYEQYF
TGTGCCAGCAGCTTACTAAGCGGGAGGGCCTCCTACGAGCAGTACTTC
>TRBJ2-1|few|TRBV4-2|.
CASYLRGRQGGKRALNEQFF
TGTGCCAGCTACCTAAGGGGGCGGCAGGGCGGGAAGCGGGCCCTCAATGAGCAGTTCTTC
>TRBJ2-3|few|TRBV7-6|.
CASSLRTHTSTDTQYF
TGTGCCAGCAGCTTACGGACCCATACTAGCACAGATACGCAGTATTTT
>TRBJ1-5|few|TRBV7-2|.
CASSLGGLGGNQPQHF
TGTGCCAGCAGCTTAGGGGGGCTCGGGGGCAATCAGCCCCAGCATTTT
>TRBJ1-6|many|TRBV3-1|.
CASSQDRQGYNSPLHF
TGTGCCAGCAGCCAAGATCGGCAGGGCTATAATTCACCCCTCCACTTT
>TRBJ2-2|many|TRBV18|TRBD1
CASSPDRENTGELFF
TGTGCCAGCTCACCAGACAGGGAAAACACCGGGGAGCTGTTTTTT
>TRBJ1-2|many|TRBV6-1|.
CASSRGYGTNYGYTF
TGTGCCAGCAGTCGTGGTTATGGGACCAACTATGGCTACACCTTC
>TRBJ2-1|many|TRBV4-2|.
CASSQDLAGTYNEQFF
TGTGCCAGCAGCCAAGATCTTGCGGGAACCTACAATGAGCAGTTCTTC
>TRBJ2-1|few|TRBV7-2|.
CASSLGLTGGEGEQFF
TGTGCCAGCAGCTTGGGACTTACAGGGGGGGAAGGTGAGCAGTTCTTC
>TRBJ2-5|many|TRBV11-2|TRBD1
CASSLVGDRGQETQYF
TGTGCCAGCAGCTTAGTAGGGGACAGGGGCCAAGAGACCCAGTACTTC
>TRBJ1-6|many|TRBV7-6|.
CASSLFSALPFSSPLHF
TGTGCCAGCAGCTTATTCAGCGCCCTGCCCTTTTCCTCACCCCTCCACTTT
>TRBJ1-2|many|TRBV7-6|.
CASSLTYQGDNYGYTF
TGTGCCAGCAGCTTAACTTATCAGGGAGACAACTATGGCTACACCTTC
>TRBJ2-2|many|TRBV27|TRBD2
CASSLGLAGGTNTGELFF
TGTGCCAGCAGTTTGGGGCTAGCGGGAGGGACGAACACCGGGGAGCTGTTTTTT
>TRBJ2-3|few|TRBV10-2|TRBD2
CASSDRRAGPTDTQYF
TGCGCCAGCAGTGACCGGCGAGCGGGACCCACAGATACGCAGTATTTT
>TRBJ2-7|many|TRBV12-3/TRBV12-4|.
CASSGYFYEQYF
TGTGCCAGCAGTGGGTATTTCTACGAGCAGTACTTC
>TRBJ2-1|many|TRBV7-8|TRBD1
CTSSLEVGQSSYNEQFF
TGTACCAGCAGCTTAGAGGTGGGACAGAGCTCCTACAATGAGCAGTTCTTC
>TRBJ2-6|.|TRBV5-5|.
CASSFIGVGANVLTF
TGTGCCAGCAGTTTCATAGGGGTCGGGGCCAACGTCCTGACTTTC
>TRBJ1-5|many|TRBV4-2|.
CASSQEPHKGLYSNQPQHF
TGTGCCAGCAGCCAAGAACCTCACAAGGGCCTATATAGCAATCAGCCCCAGCATTTT
>TRBJ2-5|many|TRBV29-1|TRBD1
CSSDRIQETQYF
TGCAGCTCGGACAGGATCCAAGAGACCCAGTACTTC
>TRBJ1-6|few|TRBV7-2|.
CASSLATGLRAPLHF
TGTGCCAGCAGCTTAGCAACGGGCCTGAGGGCACCCCTCCACTTT
>TRBJ1-1|.|TRBV7-2|.
CASSGRVLLPEAFF
TGTGCCAGCAGCGGGCGGGTCCTCCTCCCTGAAGCTTTCTTT
>TRBJ2-5|many|TRBV28|TRBD1
CASSFSLGTGVLQETQYF
TGTGCCAGCAGTTTCTCCCTGGGGACAGGGGTTCTCCAAGAGACCCAGTACTTC
>TRBJ2-5|many|TRBV12-3/TRBV12-4|.
CASRVLRGGETQYF
TGTGCCAGCAGGGTTCTTAGGGGAGGAGAGACCCAGTACTTC
>TRBJ2-1|.|TRBV19|.
CASTLGGGNEQFF
TGTGCCAGTACTCTAGGTGGGGGCAATGAGCAGTTCTTC
>TRBJ1-5|few|TRBV28|.
CASSLGAGTQPQHF
TGTGCCAGCAGTTTAGGAGCAGGCACCCAGCCCCAGCATTTT
>TRBJ1-2|few|TRBV4-1|.
CASSQVVRTPYGYTF
TGCGCCAGCAGCCAAGTAGTAAGGACTCCCTATGGCTACACCTTC
>TRBJ2-1|many|TRBV2|.
CASIEPWYEQFF
TGTGCCAGCATAGAACCGTGGTATGAGCAGTTCTTC
>TRBJ1-5|many|TRBV18|.
CASSPGGDQPQHF
TGTGCCAGCTCACCAGGGGGCGATCAGCCCCAGCATTTT
>TRBJ2-2|many|TRBV7-3|TRBD2
CASSTPSTSGNTGELFF
TGTGCCAGCAGCACCCCCTCGACTAGCGGGAACACCGGGGAGCTGTTTTTT
>TRBJ2-1|many|TRBV5-1|.
CASSLQGIGEQFF
TGCGCCAGCAGCTTACAGGGAATTGGAGAGCAGTTCTTC
>TRBJ2-7|few|TRBV6-1|.
CATTPGAGVSYEQYF
TGTGCCACCACCCCCGGGGCAGGGGTCTCCTACGAGCAGTACTTC
>TRBJ2-2|few|TRBV25-1|.
CASSVGRIGELFF
TGTGCCAGCAGTGTTGGACGCATCGGGGAGCTGTTTTTT
>TRBJ2-2|many|TRBV9|.
CASGGTVSNTGELFF
TGTGCCAGCGGGGGGACAGTCTCGAACACCGGGGAGCTGTTTTTT
>TRBJ2-3|many|TRBV19|.
CASNEREPGDTQYF
TGTGCCAGTAATGAAAGGGAGCCTGGGGATACGCAGTATTTT
>TRBJ2-1|.|TRBV28|.
CASSFPRGHLDYNEQFF
TGTGCCAGCAGTTTTCCACGGGGACATTTGGACTACAATGAGCAGTTCTTC
>TRBJ2-7|many|TRBV5-1|TRBD1
CASSWPGQGAYEQYF
TGCGCCAGCAGCTGGCCGGGACAGGGAGCCTACGAGCAGTACTTC